Listed below are T cell receptor beta chains from one sample, sequenced in a study of cytomegalovirus exposure and HLA in healthy donors. TCRdb keeps only in-frame clones here, not all; method: immunoSEQ multiplex PCR. The sample contains over 150,000 clones, 81% of which appear only once. Sequences were obtained from PBMCs. Source of these receptors: a woman between 45 and 60 years old in good health and CMV-seronegative. Each CDR3 is given with its conserved first and last residue. D genes are given only for firm matches. Size tells how often a clone was seen (once, few, many) or the class of an expanded clone, and some rows leave it out.

clone size | D gene | J gene | V gene | CDR3 protein | CDR3 DNA
- | - | TRBJ2-2 | TRBV9 | CASSVVGLGNTGELFF | TGTGCCAGCAGCGTAGTTGGACTGGGAAACACCGGGGAGCTGTTTTTT
- | - | TRBJ1-1 | TRBV19 | CASSPPGTEAFF | TGTGCCAGTAGTCCCCCGGGTACTGAAGCTTTCTTT
once | - | TRBJ1-4 | TRBV18 | CASSPFGANEKLFF | TGTGCCAGCTCACCATTCGGGGCTAATGAAAAACTGTTTTTT
once | - | TRBJ1-1 | TRBV6-5 | CASSGQVSMNTEAFF | TGTGCCAGCAGTGGACAAGTGTCGATGAACACTGAAGCTTTCTTT
once | TRBD1 | TRBJ1-1 | TRBV18 | CASSLDRGGTEAFF | TGTGCCAGCTCACTGGACAGGGGAGGAACTGAAGCTTTCTTT
- | - | TRBJ1-3 | TRBV18 | CASSPPGAFPSGNTIYF | TGTGCCAGCTCACCACCGGGGGCGTTCCCCTCTGGAAACACCATATATTTT
once | - | TRBJ2-7 | TRBV2 | CASKGGRDGSYEQYF | TGTGCCAGCAAAGGGGGGAGGGACGGATCCTACGAGCAGTACTTC
- | - | TRBJ1-4 | TRBV15 | CATSRDTTRAEKLFF | TGTGCCACCAGCAGAGATACGACCAGGGCAGAAAAACTGTTTTTT
- | TRBD1 | TRBJ1-1 | TRBV7-9 | CASSTGTGDSAFF | TGTGCCAGCAGTACCGGGACAGGGGATTCGGCTTTCTTT
- | TRBD1 | TRBJ2-7 | TRBV19 | CASRWDRGLGEQYF | TGTGCCAGTAGATGGGACAGGGGGTTAGGCGAGCAGTACTTC
- | - | TRBJ2-7 | TRBV30 | CAWSVKTATMRNEQYF | TGTGCCTGGAGTGTGAAGACAGCGACCATGAGAAACGAGCAGTACTTC
- | TRBD1 | TRBJ2-7 | TRBV6-1 | CASSGDRGREQYF | TGTGCCAGCAGCGGGGACAGGGGGCGGGAGCAGTACTTC
few | - | TRBJ1-2 | TRBV18 | CASSPRVWDIQFSYGYTF | TGTGCCAGCTCACCGCGGGTTTGGGACATTCAATTCAGCTATGGCTACACCTTC
- | - | TRBJ2-5 | TRBV7-8 | CASRGAKQETQYF | TGTGCCAGCCGGGGGGCGAAACAAGAGACCCAGTACTTC
few | - | TRBJ1-1 | TRBV4-2 | CASSFEGNTEAFF | TGTGCCAGCAGTTTCGAGGGGAACACTGAAGCTTTCTTT
- | TRBD2 | TRBJ2-1 | TRBV6-6 | CASSYSGGGDEQFF | TGTGCCAGCAGTTACTCGGGTGGGGGGGATGAGCAGTTCTTC
- | - | TRBJ2-5 | TRBV28 | CASISSAGVETQYF | TGTGCCAGCATCTCCAGTGCAGGCGTAGAGACCCAGTACTTC
few | TRBD1 | TRBJ2-7 | TRBV9 | CASSGTQGGYEQYF | TGTGCCAGCAGCGGCACACAGGGGGGATACGAGCAGTACTTC
- | - | TRBJ1-5 | TRBV9 | CASSASGENQPQHF | TGTGCCAGCAGCGCCAGTGGTGAAAATCAGCCCCAGCATTTT
- | TRBD1 | TRBJ1-1 | TRBV2 | CASRTPGQKRTEAFF | TGTGCCAGCAGAACTCCGGGACAGAAGAGGACTGAAGCTTTCTTT
- | - | TRBJ2-5 | TRBV2 | CASSEALSRQETQYF | TGTGCCAGCAGTGAAGCACTTTCACGTCAAGAGACCCAGTACTTC
- | - | TRBJ2-5 | TRBV11-2 | CASSLGGRGKETQYF | TGTGCCAGCAGCTTAGGAGGGAGAGGGAAGGAGACCCAGTACTTC
- | - | TRBJ2-1 | TRBV9 | CASSEPGIDNEQFF | TGTGCCAGCAGCGAACCCGGGATAGACAATGAGCAGTTCTTC
- | - | TRBJ1-2 | TRBV6-5 | CASSLDRIYGYTF | TGTGCCAGCAGTCTCGACAGAATCTATGGCTACACCTTC
few | TRBD2 | TRBJ2-5 | TRBV5-4 | CASSSRTREWETQYF | TGTGCCAGCAGCTCTCGTACGCGGGAGTGGGAGACCCAGTACTTC
few | - | TRBJ2-5 | TRBV7-2 | CASSFGQIETQYF | TGTGCCAGCAGCTTTGGGCAGATAGAGACCCAGTACTTC
- | - | TRBJ1-3 | TRBV19 | CASSTSGGRKLSGNTIYF | TGTGCCAGTAGTACGTCGGGGGGCAGGAAACTCTCTGGAAACACCATATATTTT
- | - | TRBJ1-6 | TRBV2 | CAMRVTGQASPLHF | TGTGCCATGAGGGTGACCGGCCAGGCTTCACCCCTCCACTTT
medium-sized | - | TRBJ1-1 | TRBV11-2 | CASSFSLGAVNTEAFF | TGTGCCAGCAGCTTTTCCCTAGGGGCGGTGAACACTGAAGCTTTCTTT
once | TRBD1 | TRBJ1-1 | TRBV6-5 | CASSYYTQGQAFF | TGTGCCAGCAGTTACTACACACAGGGGCAGGCTTTCTTT
- | - | TRBJ1-2 | TRBV5-4 | CASSYGRSSYGYTF | TGTGCCAGCAGCTACGGGAGGTCTAGCTATGGCTACACCTTC
- | - | TRBJ1-1 | TRBV9 | CASSVALGRKNTEAFF | TGTGCCAGCAGCGTAGCTCTGGGCAGGAAGAACACTGAAGCTTTCTTT
- | - | TRBJ1-5 | TRBV5-1 | CASRRDISSNQPQHF | TGCGCCAGCAGACGGGACATTTCTAGCAATCAGCCCCAGCATTTT
- | TRBD1 | TRBJ2-7 | TRBV6-5 | CASSASGTGSYEQYF | TGTGCCAGCAGTGCGTCCGGGACAGGTTCCTACGAGCAGTACTTC
- | - | TRBJ1-3 | TRBV10-1 | CASSESRQAISGNTIYF | TGCGCCAGCAGTGAGTCGCGACAGGCGATCTCTGGAAACACCATATATTTT
- | TRBD1 | TRBJ2-5 | TRBV7-2 | CASSSRGRGLETQYF | TGTGCCAGCAGCTCAAGGGGCAGGGGGCTTGAGACCCAGTACTTC
- | TRBD2 | TRBJ2-5 | TRBV5-6 | CASSPAGRGAETQYF | TGTGCCAGCAGCCCAGCAGGGCGGGGGGCGGAGACCCAGTACTTC
- | - | TRBJ1-2 | TRBV5-6 | CASSLAGGGTNGYTF | TGTGCCAGCAGCTTGGCCGGTGGAGGGACTAATGGCTACACCTTC
- | TRBD1 | TRBJ2-2 | TRBV18 | CASSQSTGGIGELFF | TGTGCCAGCTCACAGTCGACAGGGGGCATCGGGGAGCTGTTTTTT
few | - | TRBJ1-6 | TRBV7-2 | CASSSPRDVLSLHF | TGTGCCAGCAGCTCCCCGCGGGACGTTCTATCCCTCCACTTT
- | - | TRBJ1-4 | TRBV28 | CASSRGHGEKLFF | TGTGCCAGCAGCCGGGGACACGGGGAAAAACTGTTTTTT
- | TRBD1 | TRBJ2-7 | TRBV25-1 | CASTTGRTYEQYF | TGTGCCAGCACGACAGGGAGAACCTACGAGCAGTACTTC
few | - | TRBJ1-2 | TRBV4-2 | CASSLASRQGAVGYTF | TGTGCCAGCAGCTTGGCCTCCCGGCAGGGCGCTGTTGGCTACACCTTC
- | - | TRBJ1-1 | TRBV28 | CAIQAGLLNTEAFF | TGTGCCATCCAGGCAGGACTCCTGAACACTGAAGCTTTCTTT
- | TRBD1 | TRBJ1-2 | TRBV28 | CASSFEQGVYGYTF | TGTGCCAGCAGTTTCGAACAGGGGGTATATGGCTACACCTTC